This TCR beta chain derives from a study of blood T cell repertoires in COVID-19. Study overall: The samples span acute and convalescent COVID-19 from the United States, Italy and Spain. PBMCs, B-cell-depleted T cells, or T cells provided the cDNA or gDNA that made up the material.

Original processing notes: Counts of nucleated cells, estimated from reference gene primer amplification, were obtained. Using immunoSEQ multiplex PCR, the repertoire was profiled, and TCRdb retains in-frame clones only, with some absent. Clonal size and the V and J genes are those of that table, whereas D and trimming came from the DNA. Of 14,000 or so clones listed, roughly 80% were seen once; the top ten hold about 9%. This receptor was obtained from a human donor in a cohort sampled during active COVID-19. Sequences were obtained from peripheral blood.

CDR3 DNA: TGTGCCAGCAGTTCGGGACAGGGATACTCTGGGGCCAACGTCCTGACTTTC. Its protein product is CASSSGQGYSGANVLTF. The rearrangement joins TRBV7-3 to TRBJ2-6; 9 bases fit TRBD1. This CDR3 has 17 residues. V lost 6 bases to trimming and J lost 0 bases; unmatched junction nucleotides: 6. Germline values: CDR1 SGHTA, CDR2 FQGTGA.